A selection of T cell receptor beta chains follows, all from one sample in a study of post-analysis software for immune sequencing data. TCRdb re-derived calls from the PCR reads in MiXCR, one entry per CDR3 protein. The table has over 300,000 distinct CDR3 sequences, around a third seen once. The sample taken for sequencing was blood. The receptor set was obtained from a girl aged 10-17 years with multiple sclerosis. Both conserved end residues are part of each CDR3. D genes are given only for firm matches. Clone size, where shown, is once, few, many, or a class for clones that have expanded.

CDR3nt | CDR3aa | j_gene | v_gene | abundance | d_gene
TGTGCCAGCAGTTTATTAGGGGATGGCAAAAACATTCAGTACTTC | CASSLLGDGKNIQYF | TRBJ2-4 | TRBV12-3/TRBV12-4 | few | -
TGCAGTGCTAGAGAGGGGAGGGGGATGAATAATGAAAAACTGTTTTTT | CSAREGRGMNNEKLFF | TRBJ1-4 | TRBV20-1 | - | -
TGCGCCAGCAGCTTAATGTCACAGTATTACGAGCAGTACTTC | CASSLMSQYYEQYF | TRBJ2-7 | TRBV5-1 | few | -
TGTACCAGCAGCCCTAGGACTAGCGGGGATGACGCAGATACGCAGTATTTT | CTSSPRTSGDDADTQYF | TRBJ2-3 | TRBV7-9 | - | TRBD2
TGTGCCAGCAATCTAGCGGGGGGACTAGATACGCAGTATTTT | CASNLAGGLDTQYF | TRBJ2-3 | TRBV12-3/TRBV12-4 | few | TRBD2
TGTGCCAGCAGTTACCCTCAAGGAAGGTCGCTTTATAGCAATCAGCCCCAGCATTTT | CASSYPQGRSLYSNQPQHF | TRBJ1-5 | TRBV6-5 | few | -
TGTGCCAGCAGTCCCGCGGACAGGGGAGCTGGAAACACTGAAGCTTTCTTT | CASSPADRGAGNTEAFF | TRBJ1-1 | TRBV28 | - | TRBD1
TGTGCCAGCAGACAGCAGGGGGATGAGCAGTTCTTC | CASRQQGDEQFF | TRBJ2-1 | TRBV12-3/TRBV12-4 | once | TRBD1
TGTGCCAGTTCCCGGGCGGGACCTAGTAACATTCAGTACTTC | CASSRAGPSNIQYF | TRBJ2-4 | TRBV11-2 | - | -
TGTGCCAGCAGCTTGGAATTACGTGGCGAGCAGTACTTC | CASSLELRGEQYF | TRBJ2-7 | TRBV5-6 | - | -
TGTGCCAGCAGCGCTGGGACTAGCGTTTACGAGCAGTACTTC | CASSAGTSVYEQYF | TRBJ2-7 | TRBV9 | - | TRBD2
TGTGCCAGCAGCTGGGGCGGGGCGGCTAATGAAAAACTGTTTTTT | CASSWGGAANEKLFF | TRBJ1-4 | TRBV7-8 | few | -
TGTGCCAGCAGTTTGGGGGAACAGGGAAGAGCAGATACGCAGTATTTT | CASSLGEQGRADTQYF | TRBJ2-3 | TRBV12-3/TRBV12-4 | - | -
TGTGCCAGCAGCGTGGGACAGAAGAACACTGAAGCTTTCTTT | CASSVGQKNTEAFF | TRBJ1-1 | TRBV11-2 | few | TRBD1
TGCAGTGCTGGAGACGCAGTAGCTAACTATGGCTACACCTTC | CSAGDAVANYGYTF | TRBJ1-2 | TRBV20-1 | few | -
TGTGCCAGCAGAGGGACAGGGGATACGGCCTCCTACGAGCAGTACTTC | CASRGTGDTASYEQYF | TRBJ2-7 | TRBV2 | few | TRBD1
TGTGCCAGCTCACCAATGGGGGACACTGAAGCTTTCTTT | CASSPMGDTEAFF | TRBJ1-1 | TRBV18 | - | -
TGCAGTGCCAAGCCGGGACAGGGCAGCACAGATACGCAGTATTTT | CSAKPGQGSTDTQYF | TRBJ2-3 | TRBV20-1 | - | TRBD1
TGCAGCGTTGATGGCGGGGGTAGATCCTACGAGCAGTACTTC | CSVDGGGRSYEQYF | TRBJ2-7 | TRBV29-1 | - | TRBD2
TGTGCCAGCAGCCAAGATATCGGGGCTTACGAGCAGTACTTC | CASSQDIGAYEQYF | TRBJ2-7 | TRBV4-2 | - | -
TGTGCCAGCAGCTTAGCTGGAGCGGGGGGCGAGACCCAGTACTTC | CASSLAGAGGETQYF | TRBJ2-5 | TRBV7-9 | few | TRBD2
TGTGCCACCAGCAGAGATCAGCGGGGGGCATTAGATACGCAGTATTTT | CATSRDQRGALDTQYF | TRBJ2-3 | TRBV15 | - | TRBD2
TGTGCCAGCAGCACGTTTGCCCTGAGCTCCTATAATTCACCCCTCCACTTT | CASSTFALSSYNSPLHF | TRBJ1-6 | TRBV7-9 | - | -
TGCGCCAGCAGCCAAGGAGGGGATAGACTGTTTTTT | CASSQGGDRLFF | TRBJ1-4 | TRBV4-1 | - | -
TGTGCCAGCAGCCAAAGGGGGCGGACAGGGACTCAAGAGACCCAGTACTTC | CASSQRGRTGTQETQYF | TRBJ2-5 | TRBV4-2 | few | TRBD1
TGCAGCGGGAAGAAAGGACCCTGCAATCAGCCCCAGCATTTT | CSGKKGPCNQPQHF | TRBJ1-5 | TRBV29-1 | few | -
TGTGCCAGCTCGCCCCAGTTCACAGATACGCAGTATTTT | CASSPQFTDTQYF | TRBJ2-3 | TRBV18 | few | -
TGTGCCAGCAGACCAGGGCACAGGGGGCTACTAGCGGGGTCGTTAAGTTACAATGAGCAGTACTTC | CASRPGHRGLLAGSLSYNEQYF | TRBJ2-7 | TRBV12-3/TRBV12-4 | - | -
TGCAGTGCTAGAGGCGGGACAGGAAAACAGCCCCAGCATTTT | CSARGGTGKQPQHF | TRBJ1-5 | TRBV20-1 | - | TRBD1
TGTGCCAGCAGCCAAACAAGGGCTAGCGGGGGGCTCACAGATACGCAGTATTTT | CASSQTRASGGLTDTQYF | TRBJ2-3 | TRBV6-1 | few | TRBD2
TGTGCCATCAGTGATCCAATCATCAGGACCCAGTACTTC | CAISDPIIRTQYF | TRBJ2-5 | TRBV10-3 | - | -
TGCGCCCGTTATACGGGGGGGCGAGAAGCAGATACGCAGTATTTT | CARYTGGREADTQYF | TRBJ2-3 | TRBV4-1 | few | TRBD2
TGTGCCAGCAGTTTAAAGGGGGCCTATCAGCCCCAGCATTTT | CASSLKGAYQPQHF | TRBJ1-5 | TRBV12-3/TRBV12-4 | - | TRBD1
TGCAGCGTTGTAGGGGGGAGAGAGACCCAGTACTTC | CSVVGGRETQYF | TRBJ2-5 | TRBV29-1 | - | -
TGTGCCAGCAGCTCTAGGGGATTGGACTATGGCTACACCTTC | CASSSRGLDYGYTF | TRBJ1-2 | TRBV12-3/TRBV12-4 | - | -
TGTGCCAGCAGTTACTTCGGACAGGATAATTCACCCCTCCACTTT | CASSYFGQDNSPLHF | TRBJ1-6 | TRBV12-3/TRBV12-4 | - | TRBD1
TGTGCCAGCAGCTTGGGGCTAGCGGGAGGAATACAGACCCAGTACTTC | CASSLGLAGGIQTQYF | TRBJ2-5 | TRBV7-2 | - | TRBD2
TGCAGCGTTTCGGGACATACGGGGGAGAGTGAGCAGTTCTTC | CSVSGHTGESEQFF | TRBJ2-1 | TRBV29-1 | - | -
TGTGCCCGCAGCTTGGAAGCCAACTATGGCTACACCTTC | CARSLEANYGYTF | TRBJ1-2 | TRBV5-6 | few | -